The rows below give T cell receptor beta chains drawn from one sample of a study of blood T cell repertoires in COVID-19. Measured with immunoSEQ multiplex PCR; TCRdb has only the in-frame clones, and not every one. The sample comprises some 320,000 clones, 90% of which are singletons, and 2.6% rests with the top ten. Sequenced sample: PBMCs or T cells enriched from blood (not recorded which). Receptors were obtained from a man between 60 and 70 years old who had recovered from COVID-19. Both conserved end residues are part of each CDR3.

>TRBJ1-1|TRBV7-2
CASSPTPEGRTEAFF
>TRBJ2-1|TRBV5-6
CASSLSRRGISYNEQFF
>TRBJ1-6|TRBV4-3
CASSQDATGGYSPLHF
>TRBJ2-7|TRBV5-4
CASSAGTDYEQYF
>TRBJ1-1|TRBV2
CATKRDRAMLTEAFF
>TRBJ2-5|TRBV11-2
CASSFGSQETQYF
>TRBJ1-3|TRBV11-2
CASSLGYRAGNTIYF
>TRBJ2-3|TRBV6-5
CASSYSRTGGIDTQYF
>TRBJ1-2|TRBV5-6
CASSLGGTNYGYTF
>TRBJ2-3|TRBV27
CASRTTGKGTQYF
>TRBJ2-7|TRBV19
CASSILLAGVYEQYF
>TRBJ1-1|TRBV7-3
CASSLYSSGTEAFF
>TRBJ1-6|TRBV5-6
CASSLGGSIPYNSPLHF
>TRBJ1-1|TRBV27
CASSERGMYTEAFF
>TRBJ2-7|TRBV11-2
CASADGLAGPYEQYF
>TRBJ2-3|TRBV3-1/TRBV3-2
CASSQRVTRGADTQYF
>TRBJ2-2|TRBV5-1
CASKRDQTGELFF
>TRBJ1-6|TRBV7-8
CASSLVGGAYSPLHF
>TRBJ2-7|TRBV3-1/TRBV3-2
CASSLSGFSYEQYF
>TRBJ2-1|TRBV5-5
CASSKGQGAFREQFF
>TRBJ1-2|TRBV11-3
CASSLVSWGLDYGYTF
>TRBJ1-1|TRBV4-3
CASSQGRNSREAFF
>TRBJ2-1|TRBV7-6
CASSPDSVSYNEQFF
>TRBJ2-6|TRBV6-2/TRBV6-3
CASSYLVGSGANVLTF
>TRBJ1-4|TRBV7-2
CASKKATGWRNEKLFF
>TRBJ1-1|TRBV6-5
CASSYSIYGKGTEAFF
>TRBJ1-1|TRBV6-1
CASSESSGGTEAFF
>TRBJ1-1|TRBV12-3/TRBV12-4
CASRDRENTEAFF
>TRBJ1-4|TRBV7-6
CASSSGLPNEKLFF
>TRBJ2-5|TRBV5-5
CASSFGATSDQETQYF
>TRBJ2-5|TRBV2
CASSTGILKETQYF
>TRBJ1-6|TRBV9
CASSAGTYNSPLHF
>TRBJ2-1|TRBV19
CASRRRGDHISTEQFF
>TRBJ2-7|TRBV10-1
CASSDGLADSYEQYF
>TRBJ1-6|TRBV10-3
CAISTGGESPLHF
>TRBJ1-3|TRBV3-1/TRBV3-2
CASTSDRDSGNTIYF
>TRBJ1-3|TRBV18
CASSPPAGPDTIYF
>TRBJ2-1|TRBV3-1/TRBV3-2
CASSRLAASYNEQFF
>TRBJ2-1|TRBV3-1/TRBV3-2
CASSQVQVSPNEQFF
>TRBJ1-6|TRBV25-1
CASSVRDRGVSPLHF
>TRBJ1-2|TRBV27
CASRRGRDNYGYTF
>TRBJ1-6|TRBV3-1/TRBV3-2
CASSQGQGGISPLHF
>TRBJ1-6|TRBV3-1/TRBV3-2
CASSRGQSNSPLHF
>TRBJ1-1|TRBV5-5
CASSLTIHARGTEAFF
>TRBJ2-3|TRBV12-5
CASGLGTGLTDTQYF
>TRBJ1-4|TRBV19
CASRGQVGEKLFF
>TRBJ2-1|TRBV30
CAWSIRGREQFF
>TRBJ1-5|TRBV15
CATSRDFAGPQHF
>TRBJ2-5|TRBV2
CASSDYIPTGQETQYF